One and the same sample provided the 24 T cell receptor beta chains below, sequenced in a study of regulatory T cells in long-lasting Graves disease. Through Arm-PCR of CDR3 regions and iRepertoire HTBI primers, TCR beta libraries were built. TCRdb re-called the multiplex PCR reads with MiXCR, one entry per CDR3 protein. The table shows 400,000 to 500,000 distinct CDR3 sequences, with 15% occurring only once. Time point defined: newly diagnosed GD, antithyroid drugs for less than 3 months. Scientists built the TCR library using RNA that was extracted from PBMCs. Separately, the same data were catalogued under a study of T cells in Graves' hyperthyroidism and ophthalmopathy.

The sample consisted of peripheral blood mononuclear cells (PBMCs), taken at new diagnosis, from a patient treated with antithyroid drugs. The receptors were sampled from a woman aged 25 to 39 with Graves disease.

Many counts were recorded for this clonotype. The gene calls are TRBV12-3 or TRBV12-4 and TRBJ2-5; D perhaps matches TRBD2 (6 bases). The CDR3 loop spans 13 amino acids. The germline V and J ends were trimmed by 6 bases and 6 bases, with 14 bases remaining between them. The CDR3 protein is CASRPLGSQTQYF. As DNA, the CDR3 is TGTGCCAGCAGGCCCCTCGGGAGTCAGACCCAGTACTTC.

J is TRBJ2-2 and V is TRBV7-9, with 7 nucleotides matching TRBD2. Germline V CDR1 and CDR2: SEHNR, FQNEAQ (reference sequence). With 0 bases clipped from V and 0 bases from J, the junction kept 1 base outside the gene matches. The CDR3 spans 16 residues. The CDR3: CASSLAGLANTGELFF. In DNA form, the CDR3 reads TGTGCCAGCAGCTTAGCTGGACTAGCGAACACCGGGGAGCTGTTTTTT.

This clonotype was picked up a small number of times. This chain links TRBV6-1 with TRBJ1-2, with 10 positions matching TRBD1. The V segment lost 8 bases and the J segment 2 bases; nucleotides outside the gene matches: 5. CDR1 and CDR2 (germline): MNHNS, SASEGT. The CDR3 has 14 amino acids. CDR3 residues: CASHRDRGNYGYTF. CDR3 bases: TGTGCCAGCCACCGGGACAGGGGAAACTATGGCTACACCTTC.

This clonotype was detected ten times or more. The chain combines TRBV11-2 with TRBJ2-1; 11 bases fit TRBD1. Germline CDR1 reads SGHAT; CDR2 reads FQNNGV. Trimming at V came to 1 base and at J to 9 bases, leaving 2 bases not matched to a gene. The CDR3 runs 14 residues. In DNA form, the CDR3 reads TGTGCCAGCAGCTTAGGGACAGGGGGCTTTGAGCAGTTCTTC. This codes for CASSLGTGGFEQFF.

The chain recombines TRBV12-3 or TRBV12-4 with TRBJ1-1, with D hard to call. The CDR3 totals 16 residues. The V end lost 3 bases, the J end lost 0 bases, and 14 bases lay between the germline ends. The CDR3 DNA reads TGTGCCAGCAGTTTGGCCCTCATCGGGGTGAACACTGAAGCTTTCTTT. Translation: CASSLALIGVNTEAFF.

The chain recombines TRBV6-1 with TRBJ2-1, with TRBD2 matching over 7 bases. J gave up 0 bases and V 5 bases, and 13 bases lay outside the gene matches. Germline V gene data show CDR1 as MNHNS and CDR2 as SASEGT. The CDR3 length is 18 residues. The CDR3 reads CASSLGGGEWSSYNEQFF. The DNA for the CDR3 is TGTGCCAGCAGTCTTGGGGGGGGGGAATGGAGCTCCTACAATGAGCAGTTCTTC.

This clonotype was observed at least ten times. The chain combines TRBV11-2 with TRBJ2-6; D ambiguous. The CDR3 length is 16 residues. Looked up from germline, CDR1 is SGHAT and CDR2 is FQNNGV. V dropped 5 bases and J dropped 4 bases, with 15 bases sitting between them. CDR3 sequence reads: CASSRVSPSGANVLTF. CDR3 sequence (DNA): TGTGCCAGCAGCAGGGTGTCACCTTCGGGGGCCAACGTCCTGACTTTC.

This clonotype occurred many times. DNA for the CDR3: TGTGCCAGCAGCCTTACAGGGAGGCACACTGAAGCTTTCTTT. This translates into CASSLTGRHTEAFF. The chain recombines TRBV6-1 with TRBJ1-1; a possible D gene is TRBD1 (6 bases). This CDR3 is built from 14 residues. The germline V gene encodes CDR1 MNHNS and CDR2 SASEGT. Deletions cut 6 bases from V and 3 bases from J, with 14 bases between.

This clonotype occurred a few times. The genes are TRBV11-2 and TRBJ2-1, with TRBD1 identical over 8 bases. Unmatched junction bases numbered 19, after V lost 0 bases and J lost 9 bases. There are 19 residues in the CDR3. Per germline, CDR1 SGHAT and CDR2 FQNNGV. The CDR3 DNA reads TGTGCCAGCAGCTTAGATGGACAGGGATCGACTAGGATATGGGTTGAGCAGTTCTTC. Its protein product is CASSLDGQGSTRIWVEQFF.

The V and J genes are TRBV5-1 and TRBJ2-5; D is uncertain. The CDR3 length is 15 residues. Germline CDR1 is SGHRS and CDR2 is YFSETQ. V was trimmed by 3 bases and J by 4 bases, leaving 16 bases between them. The CDR3 is CASSSSTGDGETQYF. CDR3 bases: TGCGCCAGCAGCTCTTCGACTGGCGATGGAGAGACCCAGTACTTC.

The chain links TRBV5-1 to TRBJ2-7; D is unclear. The germline V gene has CDR1 SGHRS and CDR2 YFSETQ. With 3 bases removed from V and 7 bases from J, the gap between germline ends came to 14 bases. The length of the CDR3 is 13 residues. The CDR3 loop is CASSSPPQNEQYF. CDR3 bases: TGCGCCAGCAGCTCACCCCCACAGAATGAGCAGTACTTC. The variable domain in full, completed from reference TRBV5-1 and TRBJ2-7, reads KAGVTQTPRYLIKTRGQQVTLSCSPISGHRSVSWYQQTPGQGLQFLFEYFSETQRNKGNFPGRFSGRQFSNSRSEMNVSTLELGDSALYLCASSSPPQNEQYFGPGTRLTVT.

This clonotype was counted many times. The J gene is TRBJ1-2, the V gene TRBV5-5; D gene uncertain. Trimming shortened V by 0 bases and J by 2 bases, and 11 bases separated the two germline ends. The CDR3 consists of 15 residues. Germline CDR1 and CDR2: SGHKS and YYEKEE (reference sequence). The CDR3 protein is CASSLGQALNYGYTF. CDR3 DNA sequence: TGTGCCAGCAGCTTGGGGCAAGCCTTAAACTATGGCTACACCTTC.

This clonotype was detected many times. The chain carries TRBV12-3 or TRBV12-4 and TRBJ2-7; 10 nucleotides line up with TRBD2. Trimming cost V 7 bases and J 4 bases; bases outside gene matches: 7. CDR3 length: 14 residues. The CDR3 DNA reads TGTGCCAGCAATCTAGCGGGAGCGCGGTACGAGCAGTACTTC. Translating gives CASNLAGARYEQYF.

This clonotype was counted many times. The chain is built from TRBV6-1 and TRBJ2-7; 9 nucleotides line up with TRBD2. J was trimmed by 3 bases and V by 6 bases; bases with no gene match: 9. The CDR3 is 15 amino acids. Germline V lookup: CDR1 MNHNS, CDR2 SASEGT. CDR3 protein: CASRYRTSANYEQYF. The CDR3 DNA sequence: TGTGCCAGCAGATATAGGACTAGCGCTAACTACGAGCAGTACTTC.

In its sample, this clonotype was seen a few times. This chain connects TRBV15 to TRBJ2-1, with a tentative D call TRBD2 (6 bases). With 1 base removed from V and 14 bases from J, the gap between germline ends came to 15 bases. Germline CDR1 LNHNV, CDR2 YYDKDF (reference sequence). The CDR3 contains 13 residues. As DNA, the CDR3 is TGTGCCACCAGCAGAGTGGGCTTACGGGAGAAGTTCTTC. Translated, it gives CATSRVGLREKFF. Based on the CDR3 plus reference TRBV15 and TRBJ2-1, the full variable domain is DAMVIQNPRYQVTQFGKPVTLSCSQTLNHNVMYWYQQKSSQAPKLLFHYYDKDFNNEADTPDNFQSRRPNTSFCFLDIRSPGLGDTAMYLCATSRVGLREKFFGPGTRLTVL.

In this sample, this clonotype turned up many times. The rearrangement uses TRBV7-9 and TRBJ2-3, with D tentatively TRBD1 or TRBD2 (8 bases each). This CDR3 is 17 amino acids long. The V and J ends lost 3 bases and 6 bases respectively, with 22 bases between them. Germline lookup yields CDR1 SEHNR and CDR2 FQNEAQ (reference sequence). The DNA for the CDR3 is TGTGCCAGCAGCTTGACTATAGCGGGGTGGACAGGGGATACGCAGTATTTT. This codes for CASSLTIAGWTGDTQYF. The variable domain in full, completed from reference TRBV7-9 and TRBJ2-3, reads DTGVSQNPRHKITKRGQNVTFRCDPISEHNRLYWYRQTLGQGPEFLTYFQNEAQLEKSRLLSDRFSAERPKGSFSTLEIQRTEQGDSAMYLCASSLTIAGWTGDTQYFGPGTRLTVL.

Many counts were recorded for this clonotype. The chain links TRBV9 to TRBJ2-1, with D maybe TRBD2 (6 bases). Trimming left V 1 base short and J 3 bases short, with 11 bases between. The germline gives CDR1 SGDLS, CDR2 YYNGEE. This CDR3 spans 15 amino acids. This chain's CDR3 is CASSVTGTHYNEQFF. CDR3 coding DNA: TGTGCCAGCAGCGTAACCGGGACTCACTACAATGAGCAGTTCTTC. The whole variable domain, filled in from reference TRBV9 and TRBJ2-1, reads DSGVTQTPKHLITATGQRVTLRCSPRSGDLSVYWYQQSLDQGLQFLIQYYNGEERAKGNILERFSAQQFPDLHSELNLSSLELGDSALYFCASSVTGTHYNEQFFGPGTRLTVL.

The chain employs TRBV7-6 and TRBJ2-1; 10 bases fit TRBD2. This CDR3 region has 15 residues. The germline V gene encodes CDR1 SGHVS and CDR2 FNYEAQ. The V gene end was trimmed by 5 bases and the J gene end by 3 bases; junction bases not matched to a gene: 4. The DNA of the CDR3 is TGTGCCAGCAGCCAACTAGCGGGGATCTACAATGAGCAGTTCTTC. Translated: CASSQLAGIYNEQFF.

This clonotype was found many times. The V gene is TRBV6-9, the J gene TRBJ2-7; the D is unclear. V lost 3 bases to trimming and J lost 3 bases, with 12 bases between them. Per the germline V gene, CDR1 is MNHGY and CDR2 is SVAAGI. The CDR3 is 14 residues long. The CDR3 here is CASSYEVSFYEQYF. CDR3 coding DNA: TGTGCCAGCAGTTACGAGGTCTCGTTCTACGAGCAGTACTTC.

This clonotype was seen a handful of times. This sequence joins TRBV10-3 and TRBJ2-1; TRBD1 aligns across 9 bases. The length of the CDR3 is 14 residues. Unmatched junction bases numbered 4, after V lost 5 bases and J lost 5 bases. Germline V gene sequence: CDR1 ENHRY, CDR2 SYGVKD. CDR3: CAISLGTGNNEQFF. The CDR3 DNA sequence: TGTGCCATCAGTCTCGGGACAGGGAACAATGAGCAGTTCTTC.

This clonotype came up many times. J is TRBJ1-5 and V is TRBV10-3; D is ambiguous. The germline V gene encodes CDR1 ENHRY and CDR2 SYGVKD. The germline V and J ends were trimmed by 4 bases and 4 bases, with 8 bases remaining between them. The CDR3 loop spans 13 amino acids. CDR3 loop: CAISGDGNQPQHF. As DNA, the CDR3 is TGTGCCATCAGTGGTGACGGGAATCAGCCCCAGCATTTT.

This clonotype was recorded many times. This rearrangement joins TRBV30 to TRBJ2-7, with 7 bases identical to TRBD1. The J segment lost 4 bases and the V segment lost 2 bases, leaving 8 bases of the junction unmatched. The CDR3 spans 14 residues. Germline V gives CDR1 GTSNPN, CDR2 SVGIG (reference sequence). CDR3 amino acids: CAWSSPRQGYEQYF. DNA for the CDR3: TGTGCCTGGAGTTCTCCGAGACAGGGTTACGAGCAGTACTTC.

This clonotype was counted a few times. The chain has TRBV15 and TRBJ2-2; no reliable D call. The germline gives CDR1 LNHNV, CDR2 YYDKDF (reference sequence). This CDR3 is built from 14 residues. V shed 0 bases and J shed 0 bases, with 2 bases lying between them. In DNA form, the CDR3 reads TGTGCCACCAGCAGAGAGGCGAACACCGGGGAGCTGTTTTTT. Protein: CATSREANTGELFF.

This clonotype was detected a few times. A read error may produce the germline difference seen at one junction end. V is TRBV7-9 and J is TRBJ2-7; TRBD2 matches at 10 bases. CDR3 length: 17 amino acids. Germline V lookup: CDR1 SEHNR, CDR2 FQNEAQ (reference sequence). CDR3 sequence: CASSLVRAGGVSHEQYF. The DNA for the CDR3 is TGTGCCAGCAGCTTAGTCAGAGCGGGAGGGGTCTCCCACGAGCAGTACTTC.